This T cell receptor beta chain was identified in a study of T cell changes during pregnancy in multiple sclerosis. The CDR3 runs to 14 residues. The germline gives CDR1 LNHDA, CDR2 SQIVND (reference sequence). V lost 9 bases, J lost 5 bases, and 9 bases stayed unmatched. Some clones are missing from TCRdb's copy, which holds only in-frame ones; the method was immunoSEQ multiplex PCR. Of around 80,000 clones listed, just over 90% are singletons. The sample was peripheral blood, taken before pregnancy. The chain carries TRBV19 and TRBJ2-1, with 8 positions matching TRBD2. This sequence was found in a female donor with multiple sclerosis, enrolled in a pregnancy study. The CDR3 sequence: CASRIAGPNNEQFF. CDR3 coding DNA: TGTGCCAGCCGAATAGCGGGACCCAACAATGAGCAGTTCTTC.